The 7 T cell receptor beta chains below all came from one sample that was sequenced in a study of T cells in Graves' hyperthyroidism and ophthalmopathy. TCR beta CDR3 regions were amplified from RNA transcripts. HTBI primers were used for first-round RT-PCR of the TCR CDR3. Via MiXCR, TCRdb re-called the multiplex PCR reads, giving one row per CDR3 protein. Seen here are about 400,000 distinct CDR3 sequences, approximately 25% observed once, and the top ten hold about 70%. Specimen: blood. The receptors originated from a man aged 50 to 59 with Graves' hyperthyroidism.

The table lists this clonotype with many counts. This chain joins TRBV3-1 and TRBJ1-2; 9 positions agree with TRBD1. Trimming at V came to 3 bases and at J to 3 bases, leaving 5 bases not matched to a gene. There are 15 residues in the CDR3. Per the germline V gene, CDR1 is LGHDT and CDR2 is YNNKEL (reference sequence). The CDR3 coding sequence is TGTGCCAGCAGCCATTGGGACAGGGAGGACTATGGCTACACCTTC. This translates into CASSHWDREDYGYTF.

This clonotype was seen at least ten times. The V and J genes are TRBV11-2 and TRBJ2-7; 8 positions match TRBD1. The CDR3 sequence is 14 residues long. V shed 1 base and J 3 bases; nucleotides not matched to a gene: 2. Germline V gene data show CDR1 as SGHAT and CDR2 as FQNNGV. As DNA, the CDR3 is TGTGCCAGCAGCTTAGGCGGGACAGGCTACGAGCAGTACTTC. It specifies CASSLGGTGYEQYF. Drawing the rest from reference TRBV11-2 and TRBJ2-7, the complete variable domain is EAGVAQSPRYKIIEKRQSVAFWCNPISGHATLYWYQQILGQGPKLLIQFQNNGVVDDSQLPKDRFSAERLKGVDSTLKIQPAKLEDSAVYLCASSLGGTGYEQYFGPGTRLTVT.

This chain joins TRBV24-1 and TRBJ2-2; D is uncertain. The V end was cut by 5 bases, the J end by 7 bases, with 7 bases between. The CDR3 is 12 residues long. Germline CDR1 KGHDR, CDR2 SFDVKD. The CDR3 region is CATSGGSGELFF. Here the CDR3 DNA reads TGTGCCACCAGTGGCGGAAGCGGGGAGCTGTTTTTT.

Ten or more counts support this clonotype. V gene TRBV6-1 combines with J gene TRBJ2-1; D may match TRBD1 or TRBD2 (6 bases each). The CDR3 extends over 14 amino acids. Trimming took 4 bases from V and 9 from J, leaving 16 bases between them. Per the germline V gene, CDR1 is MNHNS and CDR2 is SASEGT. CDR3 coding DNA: TGTGCCAGCAGTGTCGGTTCGGGGGCGGGTGAGCAGTTCTTC. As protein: CASSVGSGAGEQFF.

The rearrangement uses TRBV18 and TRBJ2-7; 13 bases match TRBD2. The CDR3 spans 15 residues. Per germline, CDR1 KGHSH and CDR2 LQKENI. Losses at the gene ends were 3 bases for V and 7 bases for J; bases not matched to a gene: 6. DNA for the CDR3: TGTGCCAGCTCACCGACTAGCGGGAGGACGGGAGAGCAGTACTTC. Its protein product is CASSPTSGRTGEQYF.

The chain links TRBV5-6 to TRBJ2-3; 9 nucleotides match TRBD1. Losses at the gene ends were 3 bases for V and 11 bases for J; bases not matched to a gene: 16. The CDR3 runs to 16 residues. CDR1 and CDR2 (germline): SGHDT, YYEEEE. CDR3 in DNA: TGTGCCAGCAGCTCGCCGGGACAGGGAGGGGTTAAGGGGCAGTATTTT. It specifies CASSSPGQGGVKGQYF.

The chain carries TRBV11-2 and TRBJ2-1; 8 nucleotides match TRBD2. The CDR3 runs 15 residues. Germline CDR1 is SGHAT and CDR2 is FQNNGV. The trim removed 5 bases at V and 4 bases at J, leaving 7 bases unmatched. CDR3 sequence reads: CASSLGLVVYNEQFF. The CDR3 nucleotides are TGTGCCAGCAGCCTGGGACTAGTGGTATACAATGAGCAGTTCTTC. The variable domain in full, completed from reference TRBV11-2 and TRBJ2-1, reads EAGVAQSPRYKIIEKRQSVAFWCNPISGHATLYWYQQILGQGPKLLIQFQNNGVVDDSQLPKDRFSAERLKGVDSTLKIQPAKLEDSAVYLCASSLGLVVYNEQFFGPGTRLTVL.